The 29 T cell receptor beta chains presented below share a single source sample, sequenced in a study of vaccination and CD4 T cells after COVID-19. The Oncomine TCR Beta short-read assay sequenced DNA from cultured CD4+ T cells. MiXCR, run by TCRdb on the PCR reads, gives a single entry per CDR3 protein. In the table there are around 19,000 distinct CDR3 sequences, about 52% of which are singletons. No cognate antigen is known for these TCRs. Treatment reported: roughly 10-day PBMC culture with coronavirus spike peptide pools or control peptides (ViraFEST assay). Source material: CD4+ T cells from blood, cultured in vitro. These receptors came from a human donor who had recovered from COVID-19.

This chain uses TRBV7-8 with TRBJ2-5; D not certain. The germline V gene has CDR1 SGHVS and CDR2 FQNEAQ. V was shortened by 5 bases and J by 4 bases, with 17 bases between the two germline ends. The CDR3 is 15 amino acids. This chain's CDR3 is CASSNEFLGPETQYF. The CDR3 region has the DNA TGTGCCAGCAGCAACGAGTTCCTGGGCCCAGAGACCCAGTACTTC.

This clonotype was observed a handful of times. V and J are TRBV6-1 and TRBJ1-2; 9 positions match TRBD1. CDR3 length: 16 residues. J was trimmed by 8 bases and V by 0 bases; bases with no gene match: 10. Germline V gene data show CDR1 as MNHNS and CDR2 as SASEGT. CDR3 sequence reads: CASSEALGDRVNGYTF. The CDR3, as DNA: TGTGCCAGCAGTGAAGCGTTGGGGGACAGGGTAAACGGCTACACCTTC.

This clonotype has more than one count but fewer than ten. V gene TRBV21-1 combines with J gene TRBJ1-2; the table's D gene call, TRBD1, was not cross checked with the DNA. TRBV21-1 is a recognized pseudogene. This CDR3 comprises 15 residues. Here the CDR3 reads CASRVDRPANYGYTF. In nucleotides, the CDR3 is TGTGCCAGCAGGGTGGACAGGCCGGCTAACTATGGCTACACCTTC.

This chain joins TRBV5-1 and TRBJ2-5, with 7 nucleotides matching TRBD1. Germline V gene lookup returns CDR1 SGHRS and CDR2 YFSETQ. The ends lost 4 bases at V and 2 bases at J; junction bases unmatched: 8. The CDR3 length is 15 residues. Here the CDR3 reads CASSPTGQLQETQYF. The CDR3 DNA reads TGCGCCAGCAGCCCTACGGGACAGCTACAAGAGACCCAGTACTTC.

The chain carries TRBV12-5 and TRBJ2-1; 11 bases align to TRBD1. This CDR3 region has 18 residues. Germline CDR1 reads LGHNT; CDR2 reads FRNRAP. V trimming: 0 bases; J trimming: 6 bases; junction bases outside the gene matches: 10. The CDR3 loop reads CASGLVLPRDRGANEQFF. The CDR3 DNA is TGTGCTAGTGGTTTGGTACTTCCCCGGGACAGGGGGGCCAATGAGCAGTTCTTC. Using reference TRBV12-5 and TRBJ2-1 for the parts outside the CDR3, the full variable domain is DARVTQTPRHKVTEMGQEVTMRCQPILGHNTVFWYRQTMMQGLELLAYFRNRAPLDDSGMPKDRFSAEMPDATLATLKIQPSEPRDSAVYFCASGLVLPRDRGANEQFFGPGTRLTVL.

The J gene is TRBJ2-3, the V gene TRBV21-1; the DNA was not compared with TRBD2, the D call given in the table. TRBV21-1 is assigned pseudogene status. CDR3 length: 14 residues. The CDR3 DNA reads TGTGCCAGCAGTCCCTCAGTAAGCACAGATACGCAGTATTTT. It codes for CASSPSVSTDTQYF.

This clonotype was picked up a small number of times. The J gene is TRBJ2-1, the V gene TRBV20-1; D is unclear. The CDR3 spans 14 residues. V gave up 0 bases and J gave up 6 bases, with 12 bases separating them. From germline, CDR1 is DFQATT and CDR2 SNEGSKA (reference sequence). The CDR3 nucleotides are TGCAGTGCTAGAGATAACCCCTGGGGCAATGAGCAGTTCTTC. Translation: CSARDNPWGNEQFF.

This clonotype was counted between two and nine times. The rearrangement links TRBV7-2 to TRBJ2-1; D perhaps matches TRBD1 (6 bases). Germline assignment: CDR1 SGHTA and CDR2 FQGNSA. Trimming took 3 bases from V and 4 from J, leaving 10 bases between them. CDR3 length: 14 amino acids. The CDR3 here is CASSLGAVYNEQFF. The DNA for the CDR3 is TGTGCCAGCAGCTTGGGGGCGGTTTACAATGAGCAGTTCTTC.

The rearrangement links TRBV7-8 to TRBJ1-6; tentative D call: TRBD1 (5 bases). V lost 4 bases, J lost 8 bases, and 15 bases lay in between. From germline, CDR1 is SGHVS and CDR2 FQNEAQ. The CDR3 loop spans 15 amino acids. The CDR3 sequence: CASSSGRTSDSPLHF. CDR3 nucleotides: TGTGCCAGCAGCTCAGGGAGGACTTCGGATTCACCCCTCCACTTT.

This clonotype was counted a few times. The genes are TRBV20-1 and TRBJ2-4; possibly TRBD2 for D (6 bases). This CDR3 is 12 amino acids long. Germline lookup yields CDR1 DFQATT and CDR2 SNEGSKA (reference sequence). With 6 bases removed from V and 5 bases from J, the gap between germline ends came to 11 bases. The CDR3 region is CSAGGTQNIQYF. As DNA, the CDR3 is TGCAGTGCGGGGGGAACCCAAAACATTCAGTACTTC.

This clonotype was counted only a few times. The chain employs TRBV20-1 and TRBJ2-2, with D perhaps matching TRBD1 (7 bases). Trimming pared 0 bases from V and 4 bases from J, leaving 15 bases between. Germline V gene lookup returns CDR1 DFQATT and CDR2 SNEGSKA (reference sequence). The CDR3 totals 16 residues. The CDR3 DNA is TGCAGTGCTAGAGATTCGACAGGGCGGGGCACCGGGGAGCTGTTTTTT. The encoded protein is CSARDSTGRGTGELFF.

This clonotype was observed a few times. CDR3 amino acids: CASTVDSPSTDTQYF. CDR3 bases: TGTGCCAGCACCGTGGACTCTCCTAGCACAGATACGCAGTATTTT. The chain is built from TRBV21-1 and TRBJ2-3; the table's TRBD2 call for D was not verified on the DNA. TRBV21-1 is labeled a pseudogene. There are 15 residues in the CDR3.

The chain has TRBV6-1 and TRBJ1-1; D not certain. The ends were cut back, 9 bases at V and 1 base at J, with 12 bases in the middle. The CDR3 contains 13 residues. The germline V gene has CDR1 MNHNS and CDR2 SASEGT. CDR3 loop: CASRVSGNTEAFF. DNA for the CDR3: TGTGCCAGTAGAGTCTCAGGGAACACTGAAGCTTTCTTT.

The V and J genes are TRBV6-1 and TRBJ2-2; D may correspond to TRBD1 or TRBD2 (5 bases each). The CDR3 runs 15 residues. Trimming stripped 5 bases from V and 5 bases from J, with 15 bases between. Germline V gives CDR1 MNHNS, CDR2 SASEGT. The CDR3 loop is CASSPGAVVTGELFF. In DNA form, the CDR3 reads TGTGCCAGCAGTCCCGGGGCGGTGGTTACCGGGGAGCTGTTTTTT.

This clonotype was observed a few times. The chain recombines TRBV2 with TRBJ1-5; the match to TRBD1 covers 9 bases. The CDR3 consists of 16 residues. Trimming at V came to 7 bases and at J to 6 bases, leaving 13 bases not matched to a gene. CDR1 and CDR2 (germline): SNHLY, FYNNEI. The CDR3 region is CASTRSGTGSGQPQHF. CDR3 coding DNA: TGTGCCAGCACCAGATCTGGGACAGGGTCTGGTCAGCCCCAGCATTTT.

This clonotype was recorded once. This chain connects TRBV20-1 to TRBJ1-1, with a possible D match to TRBD1 (5 bases). The CDR3 runs 13 residues. Per the germline V gene, CDR1 is DFQATT and CDR2 is SNEGSKA (reference sequence). Trimming removed 6 bases at V and 4 bases at J, with 15 bases between. The CDR3 reads CSATWGKGTEAFF. The CDR3 nucleotides read TGCAGTGCAACGTGGGGGAAAGGCACTGAAGCTTTCTTT.

The chain has TRBV6-1 and TRBJ2-1; 7 positions match TRBD1. In germline, CDR1 is MNHNS, CDR2 SASEGT. CDR3 size: 12 residues. J was trimmed by 9 bases and V by 4 bases; bases with no gene match: 3. DNA of the CDR3: TGTGCCAGCAGTGGCGCAGGGGGTGAGCAGTTCTTC. Its protein is CASSGAGGEQFF.

This clonotype was counted only a few times. CDR3 nucleotide sequence: TGTGCCAGCAGCCTCCCCCGTACCGGACGATCCTCCCTAATGAACACCGGGGAGCTGTTTTTT. This codes for CASSLPRTGRSSLMNTGELFF. J is TRBJ2-2 and V is TRBV7-2, with D unresolved. Germline V gives CDR1 SGHTA, CDR2 FQGNSA. The V end lost 5 bases, the J end lost 1 base, and 29 bases lay between the germline ends. This CDR3 region has 21 residues. The variable domain in full, completed from reference TRBV7-2 and TRBJ2-2, reads GAGVSQSPSNKVTEKGKDVELRCDPISGHTALYWYRQSLGQGLEFLIYFQGNSAPDKSGLPSDRFSAERTGGSVSTLTIQRTQQEDSAVYLCASSLPRTGRSSLMNTGELFFGEGSRLTVL.

The J gene is TRBJ1-2, the V gene TRBV10-3; D not certain. Trimming took 2 bases from V and 5 from J, leaving 15 bases between them. Germline values: CDR1 ENHRY, CDR2 SYGVKD. The CDR3 contains 15 residues. The DNA of the CDR3 is TGTGCCATCAGTGAGGGGTCAGAGCCTGAGTATGGCTACACCTTC. Translating gives CAISEGSEPEYGYTF.

The chain uses TRBV29-1 and TRBJ1-1, with TRBD1 as a possible D gene (5 bases). Looked up from germline, CDR1 is SQVTM and CDR2 is ANQGSEA. V lost 3 bases and J lost 11, with 10 bases in between. The CDR3 extends over 10 amino acids. CDR3 coding DNA: TGCAGCGTTGAGACAGATGGGGCTTTCTTT. It codes for CSVETDGAFF. The full variable domain, its missing parts supplied by reference TRBV29-1 and TRBJ1-1, is SAVISQKPSRDICQRGTSLTIQCQVDSQVTMMFWYRQQPGQSLTLIATANQGSEATYESGFVIDKFPISRPNLTFSTLTVSNMSPEDSSIYLCSVETDGAFFGQGTRLTVV.

The V call is TRBV27, the J call TRBJ1-2; 9 bases agree with TRBD1. CDR1 and CDR2 (germline): MNHEY, SMNVEV (reference sequence). V lost 5 bases and J lost 8; bases outside the gene matches: 9. This CDR3 is built from 14 residues. The CDR3 loop is CASSPRTGAGGYTF. For the CDR3, the DNA is TGTGCCAGCAGTCCCCGGACAGGGGCGGGAGGCTACACCTTC.

The V call is TRBV4-1, the J call TRBJ1-2; D remains unclear. The CDR3 runs 15 residues. V lost 1 base and J lost 7, with 16 bases in between. Germline values: CDR1 MGHRA, CDR2 YSYEKL. CDR3 DNA sequence: TGCGCCAGCAGCCAAGGAGGAGAGCTTAGGTTTGGCTACACCTTC. Its protein product is CASSQGGELRFGYTF.

This rearrangement joins TRBV30 to TRBJ2-2; D remains ambiguous. The germline V gene has CDR1 GTSNPN and CDR2 SVGIG (reference sequence). Between the trimmed V and J ends, which lost 4 bases and 5 bases, there was a span of 17 bases. The CDR3 sequence is 15 residues long. CDR3 loop: CAWKGIRPQTGELFF. In DNA form, the CDR3 reads TGTGCCTGGAAAGGGATCCGTCCGCAGACCGGGGAGCTGTTTTTT.

The V and J genes are TRBV5-8 and TRBJ2-3; D may be TRBD1 (6 bases). The V gene lost 5 bases and the J gene lost 2 bases, with 12 bases spanning the gap. The germline CDR1 and CDR2 sequences are SGHTS and YDEGEE. The CDR3 runs 14 residues. CDR3 coding DNA: TGTGCCAGCAGTCTAGGACAGTTCACAGATACGCAGTATTTT. As protein: CASSLGQFTDTQYF.

The rearrangement joins TRBV6-1 to TRBJ2-6; D is unresolved. This CDR3 contains 13 residues. Trimming removed 10 bases at V and 0 bases at J, with 7 bases between. Germline V gene sequence: CDR1 MNHNS, CDR2 SASEGT. CDR3 sequence (DNA): TGTGCCATTGCCCTCTCTGGGGCCAACGTCCTGACTTTC. As protein: CAIALSGANVLTF.

Remarks on this clonotype: The CDR3 end shows no conserved phenylalanine or tryptophan, and so a read error is likely. The V call is TRBV19, the J call TRBJ1-5; a possible D gene is TRBD1 (5 bases). V was trimmed by 8 bases and J by 6 bases, leaving 14 bases between them. Germline values: CDR1 LNHDA, CDR2 SQIVND (reference sequence). CDR3 length: 13 amino acids. The CDR3 here is CASGPGEGQPQHL. The CDR3 coding sequence is TGTGCCAGTGGCCCGGGGGAAGGTCAGCCCCAGCATCTT.

This clonotype was observed a handful of times. The genes are TRBV2 and TRBJ1-2; D is uncertain. Germline CDR1 and CDR2: SNHLY and FYNNEI. This CDR3 is 14 amino acids long. Trimming took 3 bases from V and 1 from J, leaving 9 bases between them. The CDR3 DNA follows: TGTGCCAGCAGTGACGAGCACAGTAACTATGGCTACACCTTC. It translates to CASSDEHSNYGYTF. Drawing the rest from reference TRBV2 and TRBJ1-2, the complete variable domain is EPEVTQTPSHQVTQMGQEVILRCVPISNHLYFYWYRQILGQKVEFLVSFYNNEISEKSEIFDDQFSVERPDGSNFTLKIRSTKLEDSAMYFCASSDEHSNYGYTFGSGTRLTVV.

The CDR3 DNA follows: TGCAGTGCTAGCCCTCTCGGGGGGAAACAGCCCCAGCATTTT. Amino acid sequence: CSASPLGGKQPQHF. The chain links TRBV20-1 to TRBJ1-5, with a tentative D call TRBD1 (5 bases). CDR3 length equals 14 residues. Trimming left V 3 bases short and J 7 bases short, with 16 bases between. Per germline, CDR1 DFQATT and CDR2 SNEGSKA (reference sequence).

The rearrangement joins TRBV7-2 to TRBJ1-5, with 8 bases lining up with TRBD1. The J segment lost 3 bases and the V segment lost 4 bases, leaving 8 bases of the junction unmatched. The CDR3 runs 16 residues. Germline V CDR1 and CDR2: SGHTA, FQGNSA. The chain's CDR3 is CASSYGDRGANQPQHF. Here the CDR3 DNA reads TGTGCCAGCAGCTACGGCGACAGGGGCGCCAATCAGCCCCAGCATTTT.